The rows below give T cell receptor beta chains drawn from one sample of a study of tumor-infiltrating lymphocytes in primary liver carcinoma. MiXCR was run by TCRdb on the multiplex PCR reads, yielding one entry per CDR3 protein. The sample holds 120,000 or so distinct CDR3 sequences, 65% seen once. The sample comprised liver tumor tissue from sampling region 1. The receptors come from a woman aged 60 to 75 with primary liver carcinoma and hepatitis B virus infection. CDR3s include the opening cysteine and the closing phenylalanine or tryptophan. A D gene is named only where the DNA matches it firmly. Clone size is shown for a subset of rows, as once, few, many or a class of expanded clone.

v_gene,abundance,d_gene,j_gene,CDR3nt,CDR3aa
TRBV18,NA,NA,TRBJ2-5,TGTGCCAGCTCACCGCGAGGACAGCAAGAGACCCAGTACTTC,CASSPRGQQETQYF
TRBV28,few,NA,TRBJ2-7,TGTGCCAGCAGAGGGACCATCGGGCAGTACTTC,CASRGTIGQYF
TRBV29-1,many,NA,TRBJ2-3,TGCAGCGCTCTGACTAGTTCTAGCACAGATACGCAGTATTTT,CSALTSSSTDTQYF
TRBV5-1,NA,TRBD1,TRBJ2-7,TGCGCCAGCAGCTTGGGGCTAGCACAGGGGGAGCAGTACTTC,CASSLGLAQGEQYF
TRBV11-2,NA,NA,TRBJ1-1,TGTGCCAGCAGCCTAATGGGGCAGTTCACTGAAGCTTTCTTT,CASSLMGQFTEAFF
TRBV28,few,NA,TRBJ1-4,TGTGCCAGCAGTCCACCAGGGCGCGCTAATGAAAAACTGTTTTTT,CASSPPGRANEKLFF
TRBV11-3,once,TRBD2,TRBJ2-2,TGTGCCAGCAGCGAGGGACTAGCGGGAGGGCGAAGGACCGGGGAGCTGTCTTTT,CASSEGLAGGRRTGELSF
TRBV12-3/TRBV12-4,many,NA,TRBJ2-7,TGTGCCAGCGCGCTCGGGAGCTCCTACGAGCAGTACTTC,CASALGSSYEQYF
TRBV28,once,TRBD1,TRBJ1-2,TGTGTCAGCAGTTTAGACCAGGGGGCGCGGGGCTACACCTTC,CVSSLDQGARGYTF
TRBV28,NA,NA,TRBJ1-2,TGTGCCAGCATTCAGGCAGGAGCTAACTATGGCTACATCTTC,CASIQAGANYGYIF
TRBV20-1,NA,TRBD2,TRBJ2-5,TGCAGTGCTAGAATTCGACTAGCGGGAGAGACCCAGTACTTC,CSARIRLAGETQYF
TRBV7-8,NA,TRBD1,TRBJ2-1,TGTGCCATCAGCTTAGGGGACAGGGTTACGATATATGAGCAATTCTTC,CAISLGDRVTIYEQFF
TRBV11-2,NA,TRBD2,TRBJ2-3,TGTGCCATCAGCTTAGATCTAAGTGGGTTAGCGGGAGAGTCTCACTTT,CAISLDLSGLAGESHF
TRBV10-2,NA,TRBD1,TRBJ2-7,TGCGTCAGCACCACACCCCCAGGGGGCGGCTCCAACGAGCAGTACTTC,CVSTTPPGGGSNEQYF
TRBV5-6,NA,NA,TRBJ2-7,TGTGCCAGCAGCATGGATGGCGAGCAGTACTTC,CASSMDGEQYF
TRBV28,NA,NA,TRBJ1-3,TGTGCCAGCAGCCGCAGAAGGGACTCGGGTTCTGGAAACACCATATATTTT,CASSRRRDSGSGNTIYF
TRBV29-1,NA,NA,TRBJ1-1,TGCAGCGCAAAGGGCCCAGGAGGCGCTGGAACTTTCTTT,CSAKGPGGAGTFF
TRBV11-3,NA,TRBD2,TRBJ2-3,TGTGCCAGTAGTTTCAGGACTAGCACAGATGCGCAGTATTTT,CASSFRTSTDAQYF
TRBV28,NA,NA,TRBJ2-2,TGTGCCAGCATGGTGTGGGGTAACACCGGGGAGCTGTTTTTT,CASMVWGNTGELFF
TRBV11-2,NA,NA,TRBJ2-1,TGTGCCAGCAGCGCGGGACTTCGGGGGTTCTTC,CASSAGLRGFF
TRBV25-1,many,TRBD1,TRBJ1-2,TGTGCCAGCAGTGGCCAGGGGGGGAGAAACTATGGCTACACCTTC,CASSGQGGRNYGYTF
TRBV28,NA,NA,TRBJ1-5,TGTGCCAGCAGGTCCCTTCCAAATCAGCCCCAGCATTTT,CASRSLPNQPQHF
TRBV6-2/TRBV6-3,NA,NA,TRBJ2-1,TGTGCCAGCTGGGGAGCGAGTGAGCAGTTCTTC,CASWGASEQFF
TRBV5-6,NA,NA,TRBJ2-7,TGTGCCAGCAGCTCCCTGATAGAGGGCTCCTACGAGCAGTACTTC,CASSSLIEGSYEQYF
TRBV28,few,TRBD1,TRBJ2-7,TGTGCCAGCAGTCTGACAGGGCCCTACGAGCAGTACTTC,CASSLTGPYEQYF
TRBV28,NA,NA,TRBJ2-2,TGTGCCAGCAGTTTGCACAGGGCGAACACCGGGGAGCTGTTTTTT,CASSLHRANTGELFF
TRBV6-6,NA,NA,TRBJ1-4,TGTGCCAGCATTTCCCAGGACCTAAACCTGAAAAAACTGTTTTTT,CASISQDLNLKKLFF
TRBV6-5,many,TRBD2,TRBJ2-7,TGTGCCAGCAGCCTACCGGGACTAGCGGGATCGATACAGTACTTC,CASSLPGLAGSIQYF
TRBV4-1,NA,NA,TRBJ1-2,TGCGCCAGCCGTCAAACAGCTAACTATGGCTACACCTTC,CASRQTANYGYTF
TRBV11-1,many,TRBD1,TRBJ2-7,TGTGCCAGCAGCCTGGGACAGGCCGAAAGCTACGAGCAGTACTTC,CASSLGQAESYEQYF
TRBV5-1,NA,NA,TRBJ2-3,TGCGCCAGCAGGGTTGAGGGCACAGATACGCAGTATTTT,CASRVEGTDTQYF
TRBV6-5,NA,NA,TRBJ1-6,TGTGTCAGCAATTACCGACAGGAAAATTCACCCCTCCACTTT,CVSNYRQENSPLHF
TRBV11-2,NA,NA,TRBJ1-4,TGTACCAGCTGCTCGGGACTTGGGGTTAATGAAAAACTGTTTTTT,CTSCSGLGVNEKLFF
TRBV5-4,many,NA,TRBJ2-2,TGTGCCAGCAGCTTTACGCAAGGATACACCGGGGAGCTGTTTTTT,CASSFTQGYTGELFF
TRBV5-6,NA,TRBD2,TRBJ2-5,TGTGCCAGCGTCTTGGGCTCTCGCGGGAGAGGTGGGCTGGACGCTAGAGAGACCCAGTACTTC,CASVLGSRGRGGLDARETQYF
TRBV5-1,few,NA,TRBJ2-1,TGCGCCAGCAGCCTACCGGACTATTTTGAGCAGTTCTTC,CASSLPDYFEQFF
TRBV11-2,NA,NA,TRBJ1-2,TGTGCCGGGACGAACACAATGGACCCAGACCATGGCTACACCTTC,CAGTNTMDPDHGYTF
TRBV10-3,NA,NA,TRBJ1-1,TGTGCCATCAGTGAATCACAGGGTTTGGACACTAAAGCTTTCTTT,CAISESQGLDTKAFF
TRBV7-8,few,NA,TRBJ2-2,TGTGCCAGCAATGGGAACACCGGGGGGCTGTTTTTC,CASNGNTGGLFF
TRBV11-3,NA,NA,TRBJ2-2,TGTGCCAGCAGCACCGGCGGGACCAACGCCGGGGAACTGTTTTTT,CASSTGGTNAGELFF
TRBV5-4,NA,NA,TRBJ1-1,TGTGTCAGCAGCTTGGGGGACCCGCGGATGAACACTGAAGCTTTCTTT,CVSSLGDPRMNTEAFF
TRBV2,NA,NA,TRBJ1-3,TGTGCCAACATCGGGGGGAGCTCTGGAAACACCATATATTTT,CANIGGSSGNTIYF
TRBV20-1,NA,NA,TRBJ2-1,TGCAGTGCCCCTAGCCGGCCCTACAATGAGCAGTTCTTC,CSAPSRPYNEQFF
TRBV7-6,NA,TRBD2,TRBJ2-1,TGTGCCAGCAGCCCGCGAGCGGGAGGCTACAATGAGCAGTTCTTC,CASSPRAGGYNEQFF
TRBV12-3/TRBV12-4,many,TRBD1,TRBJ1-5,TGTGCCAGCAGTTTCCGGACAGGGGCGATCCAGCCCCAGCATTTT,CASSFRTGAIQPQHF
TRBV11-2,many,NA,TRBJ2-1,TGTGCCAGCAGCTTGTGGGGTCGGGGGCTCTCTGGTGAGCAGTTCTTC,CASSLWGRGLSGEQFF
TRBV5-1,NA,NA,TRBJ2-7,TGCGCCAGCAGCTTGAGGGGGGGTCTCGAGCAGTACTTC,CASSLRGGLEQYF
TRBV12-3/TRBV12-4,NA,NA,TRBJ1-4,TGTGCCAGCAGTTTAGGACTGGCCAGGGGAAGGGAAAAACTGTTTTTT,CASSLGLARGREKLFF
TRBV3-1,NA,NA,TRBJ1-2,TGTGCCAGCAGCCCGGATATCCCCTATAGCTACACCTTC,CASSPDIPYSYTF
TRBV12-3/TRBV12-4,many,NA,TRBJ2-1,TGTGCCAGCAGTTTAGCGCTAGCACACAATGAGCAGTTCTTC,CASSLALAHNEQFF
TRBV30,NA,TRBD2,TRBJ2-7,TGTGCCTGGGCCCGGAAGCAGGGAGGGAGAGGCGAGCAGTACTTC,CAWARKQGGRGEQYF
TRBV28,NA,TRBD1,TRBJ2-2,TGTGCCAGCAGTCTAGAGCTAGCCCGACAGGGGAACACCGGGGAGCTGTTTTTT,CASSLELARQGNTGELFF
TRBV5-1,once,NA,TRBJ2-7,TGCACCAGCAGCTTGGACAGCCAAGCTTACGAGCAGTACTTC,CTSSLDSQAYEQYF
TRBV28,NA,NA,TRBJ1-6,TGTGCCAGCAGTCCAAGGAGGGGGGCCATTAATTCACCCCTCCACTTT,CASSPRRGAINSPLHF
TRBV4-1,many,NA,TRBJ1-5,TGCGCCAGCGACGAGGGAGTAAGCAATCAGCCCCAGCATTTT,CASDEGVSNQPQHF